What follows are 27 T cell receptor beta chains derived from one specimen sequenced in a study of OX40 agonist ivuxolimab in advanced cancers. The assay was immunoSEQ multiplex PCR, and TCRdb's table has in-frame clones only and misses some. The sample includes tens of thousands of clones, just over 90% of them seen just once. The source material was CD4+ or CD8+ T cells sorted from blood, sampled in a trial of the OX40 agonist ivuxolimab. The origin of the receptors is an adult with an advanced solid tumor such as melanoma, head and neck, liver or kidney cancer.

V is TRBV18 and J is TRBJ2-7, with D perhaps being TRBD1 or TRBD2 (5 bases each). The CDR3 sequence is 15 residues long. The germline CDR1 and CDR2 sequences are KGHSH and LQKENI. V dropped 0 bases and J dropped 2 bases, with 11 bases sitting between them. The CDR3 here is CASSPPGRPTYEQYF. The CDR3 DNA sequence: TGTGCCAGCTCACCACCGGGACGGCCGACCTACGAGCAGTACTTC.

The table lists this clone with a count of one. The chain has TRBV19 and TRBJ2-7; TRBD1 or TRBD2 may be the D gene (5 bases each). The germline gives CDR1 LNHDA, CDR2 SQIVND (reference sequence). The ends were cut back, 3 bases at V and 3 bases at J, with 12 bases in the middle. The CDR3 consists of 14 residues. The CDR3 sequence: CASSIWDGHYEQYF. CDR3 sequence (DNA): TGTGCCAGTAGTATTTGGGACGGACACTACGAGCAGTACTTC.

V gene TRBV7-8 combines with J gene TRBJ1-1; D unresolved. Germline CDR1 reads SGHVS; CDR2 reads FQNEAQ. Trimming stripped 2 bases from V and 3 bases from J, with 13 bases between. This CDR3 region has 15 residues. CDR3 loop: CASSLWGFSDTEAFF. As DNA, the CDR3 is TGTGCCAGCAGCTTATGGGGTTTCTCGGACACTGAAGCTTTCTTT.

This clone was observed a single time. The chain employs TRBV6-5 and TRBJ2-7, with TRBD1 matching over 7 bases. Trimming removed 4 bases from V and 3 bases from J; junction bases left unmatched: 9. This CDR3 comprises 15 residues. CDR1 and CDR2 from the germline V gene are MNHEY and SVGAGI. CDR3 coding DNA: TGTGCCAGCAGTTTGAGCCCGGGACAGATCTACGAGCAGTACTTC. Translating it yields CASSLSPGQIYEQYF.

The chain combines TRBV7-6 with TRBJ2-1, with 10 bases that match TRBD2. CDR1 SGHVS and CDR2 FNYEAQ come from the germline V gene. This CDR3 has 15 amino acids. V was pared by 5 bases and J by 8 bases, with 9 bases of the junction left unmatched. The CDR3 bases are TGTGCCAGCAGCCCAGCGGGGGGGCCCCTCCATGAGCAGTTCTTC. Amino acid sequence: CASSPAGGPLHEQFF.

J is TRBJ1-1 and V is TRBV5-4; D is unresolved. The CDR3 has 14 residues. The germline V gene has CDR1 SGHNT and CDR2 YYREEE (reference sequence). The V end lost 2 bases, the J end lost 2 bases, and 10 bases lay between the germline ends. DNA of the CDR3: TGTGCCAGCAGCTTCGTGGTACCTAACACTGAAGCTTTCTTT. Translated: CASSFVVPNTEAFF.

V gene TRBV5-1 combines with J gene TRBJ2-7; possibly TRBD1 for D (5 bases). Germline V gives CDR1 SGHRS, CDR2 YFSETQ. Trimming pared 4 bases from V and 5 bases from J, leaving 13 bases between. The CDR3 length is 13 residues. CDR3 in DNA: TGCGCCAGCAGCCCCTTTCAGGGCCACGAGCAGTACTTC. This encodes CASSPFQGHEQYF.

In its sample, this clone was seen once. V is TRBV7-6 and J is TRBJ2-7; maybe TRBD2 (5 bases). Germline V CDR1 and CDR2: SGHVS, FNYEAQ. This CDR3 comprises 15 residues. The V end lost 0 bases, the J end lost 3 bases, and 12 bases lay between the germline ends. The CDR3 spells CASSLAAGPSYEQYF. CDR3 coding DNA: TGTGCCAGCAGCTTAGCGGCGGGTCCCAGCTACGAGCAGTACTTC. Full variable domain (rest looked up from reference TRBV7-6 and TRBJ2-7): GAGVSQSPRYKVTKRGQDVALRCDPISGHVSLYWYRQALGQGPEFLTYFNYEAQQDKSGLPNDRFSAERPEGSISTLTIQRTEQRDSAMYRCASSLAAGPSYEQYFGPGTRLTVT.

Here the CDR3 DNA reads TGTGCCAGCAGTTATGCGGGGGACTATGGCTACACCTTC. This gives the protein CASSYAGDYGYTF. J is TRBJ1-2 and V is TRBV6-5, with D maybe TRBD1 (5 bases). The V and J ends lost 3 bases and 3 bases respectively, with 8 bases between them. CDR1 is MNHEY and CDR2 is SVGAGI in the germline V gene. The length of the CDR3 is 13 residues.

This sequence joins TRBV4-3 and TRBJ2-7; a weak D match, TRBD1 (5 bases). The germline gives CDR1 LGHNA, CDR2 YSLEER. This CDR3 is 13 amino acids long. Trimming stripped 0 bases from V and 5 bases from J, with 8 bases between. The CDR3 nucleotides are TGCGCCAGCAGCCAAGATAGCAGGGACGAGCAGTACTTC. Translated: CASSQDSRDEQYF.

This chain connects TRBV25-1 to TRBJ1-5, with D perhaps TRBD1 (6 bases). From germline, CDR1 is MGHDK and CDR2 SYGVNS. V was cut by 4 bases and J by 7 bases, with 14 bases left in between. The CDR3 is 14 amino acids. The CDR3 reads CASSALPGEQPQHF. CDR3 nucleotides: TGTGCCAGCAGTGCACTTCCAGGGGAACAGCCCCAGCATTTT. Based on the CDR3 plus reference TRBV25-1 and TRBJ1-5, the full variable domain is EADIYQTPRYLVIGTGKKITLECSQTMGHDKMYWYQQDPGMELHLIHYSYGVNSTEKGDLSSESTVSRIRTEHFPLTLESARPSHTSQYLCASSALPGEQPQHFGDGTRLSIL.

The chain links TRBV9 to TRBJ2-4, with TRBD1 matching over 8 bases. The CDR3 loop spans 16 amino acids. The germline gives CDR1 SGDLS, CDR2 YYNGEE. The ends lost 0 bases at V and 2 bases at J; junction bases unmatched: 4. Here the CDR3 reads CASSVDQGASKNIQYF. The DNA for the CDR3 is TGTGCCAGCAGCGTAGACCAGGGGGCGTCCAAAAACATTCAGTACTTC.

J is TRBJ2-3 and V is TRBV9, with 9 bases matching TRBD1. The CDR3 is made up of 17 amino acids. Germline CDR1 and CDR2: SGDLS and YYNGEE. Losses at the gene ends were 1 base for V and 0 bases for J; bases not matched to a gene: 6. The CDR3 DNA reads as TGTGCCAGCAGCGTACCCGGACAGGGGCCTAGCACAGATACGCAGTATTTT. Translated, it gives CASSVPGQGPSTDTQYF. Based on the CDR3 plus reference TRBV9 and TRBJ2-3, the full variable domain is DSGVTQTPKHLITATGQRVTLRCSPRSGDLSVYWYQQSLDQGLQFLIQYYNGEERAKGNILERFSAQQFPDLHSELNLSSLELGDSALYFCASSVPGQGPSTDTQYFGPGTRLTVL.

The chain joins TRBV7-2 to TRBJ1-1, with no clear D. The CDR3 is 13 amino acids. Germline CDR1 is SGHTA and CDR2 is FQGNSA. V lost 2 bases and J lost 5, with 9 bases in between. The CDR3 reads CASSLIPGTEAFF. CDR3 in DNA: TGTGCCAGCAGCTTAATACCTGGGACTGAAGCTTTCTTT.

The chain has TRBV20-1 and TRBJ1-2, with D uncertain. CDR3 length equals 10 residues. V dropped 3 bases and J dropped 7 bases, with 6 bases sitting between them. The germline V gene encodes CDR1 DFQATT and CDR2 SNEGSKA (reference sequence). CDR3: CSARASGYTF. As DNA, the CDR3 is TGCAGTGCTAGGGCCAGTGGCTACACCTTC.

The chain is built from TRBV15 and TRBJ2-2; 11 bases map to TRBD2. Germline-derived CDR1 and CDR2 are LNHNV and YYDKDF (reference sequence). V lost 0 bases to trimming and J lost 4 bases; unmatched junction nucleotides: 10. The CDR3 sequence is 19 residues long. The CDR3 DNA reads TGTGCCACCAGCAGAGATGTAGCGGGAGGGCTGCCCGGCACCGGGGAGCTGTTTTTT. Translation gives CATSRDVAGGLPGTGELFF.

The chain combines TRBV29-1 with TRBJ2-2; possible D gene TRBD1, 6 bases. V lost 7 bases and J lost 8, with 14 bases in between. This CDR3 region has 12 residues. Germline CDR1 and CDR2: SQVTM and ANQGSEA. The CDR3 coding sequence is TGCAGCGCAAAAGGGGGAAAAGGGGAGCTGTTTTTT. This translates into CSAKGGKGELFF.

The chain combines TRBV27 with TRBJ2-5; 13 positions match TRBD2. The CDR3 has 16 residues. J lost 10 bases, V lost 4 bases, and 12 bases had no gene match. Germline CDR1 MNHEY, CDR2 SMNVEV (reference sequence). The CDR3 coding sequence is TGTGCCAGCAGTTCCGCCGGGACTAGCGGGGCGAGGGACCAGTACTTC. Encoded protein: CASSSAGTSGARDQYF.

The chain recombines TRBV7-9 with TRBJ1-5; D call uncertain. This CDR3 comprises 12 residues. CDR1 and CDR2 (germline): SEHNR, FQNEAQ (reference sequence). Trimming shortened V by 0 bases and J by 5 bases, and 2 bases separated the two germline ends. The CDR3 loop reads CASSLAYQPQHF. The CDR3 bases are TGTGCCAGCAGCTTAGCATATCAGCCCCAGCATTTT.

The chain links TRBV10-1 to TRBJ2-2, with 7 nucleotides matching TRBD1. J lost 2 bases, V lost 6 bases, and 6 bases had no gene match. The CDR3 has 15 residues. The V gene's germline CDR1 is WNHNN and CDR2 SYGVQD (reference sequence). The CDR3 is CASSPGQFNTGELFF. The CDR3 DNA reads TGCGCCAGCAGCCCGGGACAGTTTAACACCGGGGAGCTGTTTTTT.

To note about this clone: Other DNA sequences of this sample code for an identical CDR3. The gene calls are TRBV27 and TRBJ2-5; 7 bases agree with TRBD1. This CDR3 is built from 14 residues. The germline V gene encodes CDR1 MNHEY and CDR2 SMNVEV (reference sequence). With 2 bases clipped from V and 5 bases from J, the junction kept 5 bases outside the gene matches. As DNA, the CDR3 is TGTGCCAGCAGTTTAGTAGGGGGCGGGGAGACCCAGTACTTC. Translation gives CASSLVGGGETQYF.

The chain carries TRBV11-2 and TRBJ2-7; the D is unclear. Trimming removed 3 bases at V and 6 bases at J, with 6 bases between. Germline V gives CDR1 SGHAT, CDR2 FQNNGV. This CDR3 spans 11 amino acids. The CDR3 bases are TGTGCCAGCAGCTTCGGTAGCGAGCAGTACTTC. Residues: CASSFGSEQYF.

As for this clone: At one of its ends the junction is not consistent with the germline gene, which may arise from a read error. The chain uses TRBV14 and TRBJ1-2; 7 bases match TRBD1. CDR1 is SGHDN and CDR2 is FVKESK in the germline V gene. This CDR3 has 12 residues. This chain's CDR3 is CASSQLGPDRVF. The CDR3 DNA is TGTGCCAGCAGCCAATTAGGTCCCGACAGGGTCTTC.

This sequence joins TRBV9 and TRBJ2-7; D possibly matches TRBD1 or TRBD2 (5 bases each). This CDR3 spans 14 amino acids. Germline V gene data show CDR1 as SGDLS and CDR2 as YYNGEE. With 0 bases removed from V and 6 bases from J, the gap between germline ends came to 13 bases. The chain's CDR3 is CASSVAGGRGEQYF. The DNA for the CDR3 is TGTGCCAGCAGCGTAGCTGGGGGAAGGGGCGAGCAGTACTTC.

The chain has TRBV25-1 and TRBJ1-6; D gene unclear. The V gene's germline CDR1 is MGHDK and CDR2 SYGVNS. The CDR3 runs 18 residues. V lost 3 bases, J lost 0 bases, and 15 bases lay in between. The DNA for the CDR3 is TGTGCCAGCAGTGATCAAATTGCGCGCCTCTCCTATAATTCACCCCTCCACTTT. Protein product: CASSDQIARLSYNSPLHF.

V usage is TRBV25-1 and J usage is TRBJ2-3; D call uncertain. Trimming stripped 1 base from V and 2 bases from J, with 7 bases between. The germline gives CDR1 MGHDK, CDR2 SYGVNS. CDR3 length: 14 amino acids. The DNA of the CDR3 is TGTGCCAGCAGTGAATTCTCGCTCACAGATACGCAGTATTTT. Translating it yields CASSEFSLTDTQYF.

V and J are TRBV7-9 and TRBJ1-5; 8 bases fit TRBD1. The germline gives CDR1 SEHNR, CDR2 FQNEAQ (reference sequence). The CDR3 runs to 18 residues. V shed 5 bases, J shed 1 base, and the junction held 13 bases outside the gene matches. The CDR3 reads CASSSAPRTGWSNQPQHF. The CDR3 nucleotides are TGTGCCAGCAGCAGCGCCCCTCGGACAGGGTGGAGCAATCAGCCCCAGCATTTT.